The present TCR beta chain was sequenced within a study of blood T cells in healthy people across ages. A second roughly 6 to 12 cycle PCR used barcoded and J-beta primers. A template-switch adaptor containing 12 random nucleotides labeled each cDNA molecule. At least 2.5 million CDR3-containing paired-end reads were obtained per sample. TCRdb called the 5' RACE reads again in MiXCR, with one record for every CDR3 protein. The sample holds approximately 800,000 distinct CDR3 sequences, roughly 26% seen once. Germline V lookup: CDR1 SGHAT, CDR2 FQNNGV. The CDR3 totals 15 residues. Deletions cut 1 base from V and 4 bases from J, with 13 bases between. This clonotype turned up a few times. This sample was shared with a second study, whose subject was T cells of mothers and their children.

The sequence was collected from a boy between 10 and 17 years old in good health. Sequenced input: blood. The chain combines TRBV11-2 with TRBJ1-1, with no clear D. The CDR3 region has the DNA TGTGCCAGCAGCTTAGGGCCTAGAGGGTCCACTGAAGCTTTCTTT. This gives the protein CASSLGPRGSTEAFF.